This TCR beta chain was documented in a study of Graves' ophthalmopathy and Graves' hyperthyroidism. The CDR3 has 17 residues. V shed 0 bases and J shed 9 bases, with 23 bases lying between them. The germline V gene has CDR1 LGHNA and CDR2 YSLEER. Amplifying from RNA transcripts, the study obtained TCR beta CDR3 regions. An initial RT-PCR round employing HTBI primers preceded a second-round multiplex PCR. TCRdb ran MiXCR on the multiplex PCR reads and lists one entry per CDR3 protein. Altogether around 1.1 million distinct CDR3 sequences are present, 36% being singletons, with the ten largest covering roughly 10%. This clonotype showed up just a few times.

Sequencing was performed on peripheral blood or thyroid tissue (not recorded which). This rearrangement joins TRBV4-3 to TRBJ1-2; D call uncertain. The clonotype originates from an adult man with Graves' hyperthyroidism. CDR3 sequence reads: CASSQEWGGLKVSCYTF. CDR3 nucleotides: TGCGCCAGCAGCCAAGAGTGGGGTGGTCTAAAGGTTTCTTGCTACACCTTC.